The 17 T cell receptor beta chains below come from one sample, sequenced in a study of blood T cells in healthy people across ages. A second roughly 6 to 11 cycle PCR used barcoded and J-beta primers. TCRdb reprocessed the 5' RACE reads with MiXCR, giving one entry per CDR3 protein. The sample holds over a million distinct CDR3 sequences, about 43% seen once. Material: blood. All receptors come from a woman younger than 35 in good health.

V is TRBV5-1 and J is TRBJ2-7, with D perhaps TRBD1 or TRBD2 (6 bases each). CDR1 and CDR2 from the germline V gene are SGHRS and YFSETQ. The V end lost 4 bases, the J end lost 5 bases, and 16 bases lay between the germline ends. This CDR3 contains 14 residues. DNA of the CDR3: TGCGCCAGCAGCGTCAGGGGAGGCCGGAACGAGCAGTACTTC. Amino acid sequence: CASSVRGGRNEQYF.

The chain uses TRBV10-3 and TRBJ1-5, with 8 bases aligning to TRBD1. This CDR3 contains 17 residues. CDR1 is ENHRY, CDR2 SYGVKD, per germline. V lost 4 bases and J lost 0; bases outside the gene matches: 8. The DNA of the CDR3 is TGTGCCATCAGTGTAGGGACAGGAGCTAATAGCAATCAGCCCCAGCATTTT. It encodes CAISVGTGANSNQPQHF.

The chain couples TRBV4-2 to TRBJ1-2, with 10 bases lining up with TRBD1. J lost 5 bases, V lost 8 bases, and 11 bases had no gene match. Germline V gene data show CDR1 as LGHNA and CDR2 as YNFKEQ. This CDR3 contains 15 residues. CDR3: CASQETGGWGYGYTF. Written as DNA, the CDR3 is TGTGCCAGCCAAGAGACAGGGGGCTGGGGGTATGGCTACACCTTC.

This clonotype was picked up a small number of times. This chain connects TRBV7-2 to TRBJ2-7, with 8 bases identical to TRBD1. The J segment lost 5 bases and the V segment lost 1 base, leaving 7 bases of the junction unmatched. CDR3 length equals 15 residues. The germline V gene has CDR1 SGHTA and CDR2 FQGNSA. CDR3 DNA: TGTGCCAGCAGCTTAGACACAGGGGGAGAGAACGAGCAGTACTTC. This encodes CASSLDTGGENEQYF.

This chain links TRBV24-1 with TRBJ1-6, with a tentative D call TRBD1 (5 bases). The length of the CDR3 is 13 residues. Germline lookup yields CDR1 KGHDR and CDR2 SFDVKD. V was cut by 5 bases and J by 9 bases, with 10 bases left in between. In nucleotides, the CDR3 is TGTGCCACCAGTGCCAGGGAAGGTTCACCCCTCCACTTT. It is translated as CATSAREGSPLHF.

The chain links TRBV20-1 to TRBJ2-5, with 8 positions matching TRBD2. Unmatched junction bases numbered 9, after V lost 3 bases and J lost 3 bases. The CDR3 totals 15 residues. CDR1 and CDR2 from the germline V gene are DFQATT and SNEGSKA (reference sequence). CDR3 amino acids: CSASGLAGLKETQYF. For the CDR3, the DNA is TGCAGTGCTAGCGGGCTAGCGGGTTTGAAAGAGACCCAGTACTTC.

CDR3: CASSGTSGGFEQYF. DNA of the CDR3: TGTGCCAGCAGCGGGACTAGCGGGGGATTCGAGCAGTACTTC. The gene calls are TRBV6-6 and TRBJ2-7; TRBD2 aligns across 14 bases. Germline CDR1 is MNHNY and CDR2 is SVGAGI (reference sequence). The CDR3 is 14 amino acids. V lost 6 bases, J lost 6 bases, and 4 bases stayed unmatched.

This clonotype was counted between two and nine times. The rearrangement links TRBV3-1 to TRBJ2-5, with D tentatively TRBD2 (6 bases). CDR1 is LGHDT and CDR2 is YNNKEL in the germline V gene (reference sequence). V lost 1 base to trimming and J lost 5 bases, with 11 bases between them. The CDR3 sequence is 14 residues long. CDR3 in amino acids: CASSQVSGVETQYF. For the CDR3, the DNA is TGTGCCAGCAGCCAAGTATCGGGAGTGGAGACCCAGTACTTC.

On this clonotype: One junction end disagrees with the germline gene, perhaps due to a read error. The gene calls are TRBV4-2 and TRBJ1-1; D unresolved. The CDR3 totals 14 residues. Germline CDR1 LGHNA, CDR2 YNFKEQ. CDR3 region: CASCQETGYTEAFF. The DNA of the CDR3 is TGTGCCAGCTGCCAAGAAACGGGATACACTGAAGCTTTCTTT.

In its sample, this clonotype was seen many times. The gene calls are TRBV18 and TRBJ2-1; D gene unclear. The length of the CDR3 is 15 residues. CDR1 is KGHSH and CDR2 is LQKENI in the germline V gene. V was trimmed by 1 base and J by 0 bases, leaving 7 bases between them. DNA of the CDR3: TGTGCCAGCTCACCACTGGGCGGCTCCTACAATGAGCAGTTCTTC. Its protein product is CASSPLGGSYNEQFF.

The chain uses TRBV20-1 and TRBJ2-5; TRBD2 matches at 13 bases. Germline-derived CDR1 and CDR2 are DFQATT and SNEGSKA (reference sequence). The CDR3 spans 17 residues. V was pared by 3 bases and J by 1 base, with 8 bases of the junction left unmatched. CDR3 sequence reads: CSARSATSGGPQETQYF. CDR3 DNA: TGCAGTGCTAGGTCAGCGACTAGCGGGGGGCCCCAAGAGACCCAGTACTTC.

The chain is built from TRBV7-9 and TRBJ2-5; 11 bases agree with TRBD2. Trimming took 1 base from V and 2 from J; bases not matched to a gene: 6. The CDR3 loop spans 17 amino acids. Germline V gives CDR1 SEHNR, CDR2 FQNEAQ (reference sequence). The CDR3 bases are TGTGCCAGCAGCTTAGGGCCTCGGACTAGCGGGCAAGAGACCCAGTACTTC. This encodes CASSLGPRTSGQETQYF.

This clonotype occurred once. This sequence joins TRBV7-9 and TRBJ2-5; D gene ambiguous. The CDR3 runs to 13 residues. The germline CDR1 and CDR2 sequences are SEHNR and FQNEAQ (reference sequence). Trimming took off 2 bases at V and 11 bases at J, with 15 bases between the two ends. CDR3 bases: TGTGCCAGCAGCTTATATCTCGGCAGTGAGCAGTACTTC. Protein: CASSLYLGSEQYF.

About this clonotype: A much larger clone differs from this one at a single base, so this may be a read error. The V and J genes are TRBV9 and TRBJ2-1, with D tentatively TRBD2 (5 bases). Germline CDR1 SGDLS, CDR2 YYNGEE. CDR3 length equals 15 residues. Here the CDR3 reads CASSVDPGTYNGQFF. Here the CDR3 DNA reads TGTGCCAGCAGCGTAGATCCGGGAACCTACAATGGGCAGTTCTTC.

This chain joins TRBV6-1 and TRBJ2-7; a weak D match, TRBD2 (6 bases). Trimming cost V 6 bases and J 1 base, with 19 bases left between them. There are 16 residues in the CDR3. Germline V gene lookup returns CDR1 MNHNS and CDR2 SASEGT. The CDR3 DNA sequence: TGTGCCAGCAGCAAGTATCTTAGCGGAGAATCCTACGAGCAGTACTTC. It encodes CASSKYLSGESYEQYF.

This clonotype turned up a few times. J is TRBJ2-7 and V is TRBV7-2; D is uncertain. This CDR3 is built from 13 residues. Germline values: CDR1 SGHTA, CDR2 FQGNSA. The V and J ends lost 3 bases and 7 bases respectively, with 13 bases between them. The CDR3 sequence is CASSFGYYNEQYF. The CDR3, as DNA: TGTGCCAGCAGCTTTGGTTACTACAATGAGCAGTACTTC.

This clonotype was recorded a few times. This sequence joins TRBV5-1 and TRBJ2-7; 12 positions agree with TRBD1. V lost 0 bases, J lost 6 bases, and 13 bases stayed unmatched. Germline assignment: CDR1 SGHRS and CDR2 YFSETQ. This CDR3 region has 18 residues. The CDR3: CASSLVFGTGGAGSEQYF. CDR3 bases: TGCGCCAGCAGCTTGGTGTTCGGGACAGGGGGCGCCGGCAGCGAGCAGTACTTC. The full variable domain, in which reference TRBV5-1 and TRBJ2-7 provide the parts outside the CDR3, is KAGVTQTPRYLIKTRGQQVTLSCSPISGHRSVSWYQQTPGQGLQFLFEYFSETQRNKGNFPGRFSGRQFSNSRSEMNVSTLELGDSALYLCASSLVFGTGGAGSEQYFGPGTRLTVT.